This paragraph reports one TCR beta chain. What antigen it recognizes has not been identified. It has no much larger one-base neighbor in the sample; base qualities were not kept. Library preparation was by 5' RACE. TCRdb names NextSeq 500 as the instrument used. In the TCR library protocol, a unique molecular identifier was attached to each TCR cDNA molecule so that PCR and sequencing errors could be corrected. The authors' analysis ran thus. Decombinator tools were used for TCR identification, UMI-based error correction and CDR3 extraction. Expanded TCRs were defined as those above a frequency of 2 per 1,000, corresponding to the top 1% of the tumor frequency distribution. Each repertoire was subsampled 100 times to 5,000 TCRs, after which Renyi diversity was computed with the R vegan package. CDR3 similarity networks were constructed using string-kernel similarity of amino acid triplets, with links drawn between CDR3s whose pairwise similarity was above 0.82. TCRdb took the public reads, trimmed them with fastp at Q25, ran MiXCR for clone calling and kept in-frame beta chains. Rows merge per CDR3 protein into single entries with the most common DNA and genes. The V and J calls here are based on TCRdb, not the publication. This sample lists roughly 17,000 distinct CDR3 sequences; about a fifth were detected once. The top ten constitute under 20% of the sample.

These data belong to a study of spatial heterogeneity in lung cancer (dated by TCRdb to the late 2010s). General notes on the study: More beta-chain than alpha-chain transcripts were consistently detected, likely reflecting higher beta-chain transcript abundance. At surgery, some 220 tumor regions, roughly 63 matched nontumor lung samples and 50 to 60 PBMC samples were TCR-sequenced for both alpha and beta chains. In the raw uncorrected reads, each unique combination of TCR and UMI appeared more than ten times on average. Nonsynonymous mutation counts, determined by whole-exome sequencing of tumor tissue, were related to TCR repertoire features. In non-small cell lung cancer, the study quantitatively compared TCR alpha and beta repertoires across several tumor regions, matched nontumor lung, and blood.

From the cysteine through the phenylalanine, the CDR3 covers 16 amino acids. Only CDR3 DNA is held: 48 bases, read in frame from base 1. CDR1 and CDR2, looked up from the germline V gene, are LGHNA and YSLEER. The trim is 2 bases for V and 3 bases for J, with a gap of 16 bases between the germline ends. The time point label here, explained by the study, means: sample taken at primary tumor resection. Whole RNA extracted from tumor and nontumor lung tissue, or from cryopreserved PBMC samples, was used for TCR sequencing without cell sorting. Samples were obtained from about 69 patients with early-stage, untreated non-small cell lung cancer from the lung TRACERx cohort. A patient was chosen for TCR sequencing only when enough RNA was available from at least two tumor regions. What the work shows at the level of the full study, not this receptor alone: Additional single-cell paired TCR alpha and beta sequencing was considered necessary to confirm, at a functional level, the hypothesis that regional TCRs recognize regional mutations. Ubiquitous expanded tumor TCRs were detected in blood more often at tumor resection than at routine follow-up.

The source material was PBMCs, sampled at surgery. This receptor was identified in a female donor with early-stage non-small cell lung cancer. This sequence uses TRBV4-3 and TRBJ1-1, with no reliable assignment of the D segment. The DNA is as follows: TGCGCCAGCAGCCAACAGTACGGGAATCTCGACACTGAAGCTTTCTTT. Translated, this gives CASSQQYGNLDTEAFF.